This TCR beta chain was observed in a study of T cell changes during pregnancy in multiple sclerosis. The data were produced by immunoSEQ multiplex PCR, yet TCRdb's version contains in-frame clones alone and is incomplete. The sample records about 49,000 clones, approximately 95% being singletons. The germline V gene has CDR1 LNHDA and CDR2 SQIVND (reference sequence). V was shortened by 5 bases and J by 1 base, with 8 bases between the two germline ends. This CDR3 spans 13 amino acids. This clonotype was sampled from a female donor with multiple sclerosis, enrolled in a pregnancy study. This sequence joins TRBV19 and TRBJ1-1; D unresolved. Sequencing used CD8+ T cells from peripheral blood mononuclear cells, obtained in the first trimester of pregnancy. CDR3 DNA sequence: TGTGCCAGTAGTCTAAGCGGGAACACTGAAGCTTTCTTT. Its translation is CASSLSGNTEAFF.